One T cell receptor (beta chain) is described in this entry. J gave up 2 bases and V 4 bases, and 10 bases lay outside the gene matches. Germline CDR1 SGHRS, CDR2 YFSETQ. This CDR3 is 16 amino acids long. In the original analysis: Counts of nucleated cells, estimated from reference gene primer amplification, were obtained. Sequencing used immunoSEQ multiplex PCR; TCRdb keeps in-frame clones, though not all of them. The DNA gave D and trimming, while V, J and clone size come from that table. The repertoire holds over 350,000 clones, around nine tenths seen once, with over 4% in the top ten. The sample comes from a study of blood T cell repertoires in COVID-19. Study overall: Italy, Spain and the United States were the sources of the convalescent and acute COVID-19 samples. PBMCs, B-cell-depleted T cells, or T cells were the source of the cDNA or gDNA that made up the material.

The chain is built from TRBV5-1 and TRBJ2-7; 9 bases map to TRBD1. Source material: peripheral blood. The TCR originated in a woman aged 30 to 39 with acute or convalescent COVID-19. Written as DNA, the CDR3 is TGCGCCAGCAGCGGAACCGGGACAGGGCTCCCCTACGAGCAGTACTTC. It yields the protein CASSGTGTGLPYEQYF.